Listed here are 31 T cell receptor beta chains from one sample, sequenced in a study of high-grade serous ovarian cancer treatment subgroups. TCRdb keeps only in-frame clones here, not all; method: immunoSEQ multiplex PCR. Found here are about 40,000 clones, roughly three quarters of them singletons; the top ten hold roughly 3.2%. Tumor samples were obtained before definitive surgery or chemotherapy. Material: tumor tissue. These receptors all come from a human donor with high-grade serous ovarian cancer.

The V gene is TRBV7-7, the J gene TRBJ2-1; a weak D match, TRBD2 (6 bases). Germline CDR1 reads SSHAT; CDR2 reads FNYEAQ (reference sequence). The germline V and J ends were trimmed by 5 bases and 7 bases, with 12 bases remaining between them. The CDR3 contains 13 residues. The CDR3 loop is CASSLRETNEQFF. The CDR3 nucleotides are TGTGCCAGCAGCCTACGGGAGACGAATGAGCAGTTCTTC.

This clone was found once. The chain carries TRBV7-2 and TRBJ1-2; D is unresolved. Germline V gene sequence: CDR1 SGHTA, CDR2 FQGNSA. Trimming pared 7 bases from V and 2 bases from J, leaving 14 bases between. The CDR3 extends over 14 amino acids. The CDR3 DNA is TGTGCCAGCACGCCCGGGCCCGCCAACTATGGCTACACCTTC. Its protein is CASTPGPANYGYTF.

This rearrangement joins TRBV28 to TRBJ2-2; TRBD2 is a possible D gene (6 bases). Germline CDR1 MDHEN, CDR2 SYDVKM. CDR3 length: 13 residues. V was clipped by 8 bases and J by 2 bases, with 9 bases between them. The CDR3 bases are TGTGCCAGCCGGGACTTTAACACCGGGGAGCTGTTTTTT. It translates to CASRDFNTGELFF.

In its sample, this clone was seen a few times. V and J are TRBV2 and TRBJ2-7, with a weak D call TRBD2 (5 bases). The CDR3 covers 11 residues. Trimming stripped 8 bases from V and 7 bases from J, with 12 bases between. CDR1 and CDR2 (germline): SNHLY, FYNNEI. The CDR3 bases are TGTGCCAGCGAGCTCCCGGGGGAGCAGTACTTC. Amino acid sequence: CASELPGEQYF.

J is TRBJ2-2 and V is TRBV5-5; 7 positions agree with TRBD2. The germline gives CDR1 SGHKS, CDR2 YYEKEE (reference sequence). The CDR3 is 14 amino acids. The trim removed 2 bases at V and 8 bases at J, leaving 6 bases unmatched. CDR3 sequence: CASSFIGGEGELFF. CDR3 sequence (DNA): TGTGCCAGCAGCTTTATTGGGGGGGAAGGGGAGCTGTTTTTT.

This chain links TRBV10-2 with TRBJ2-3; D remains ambiguous. The CDR3 runs to 14 residues. Germline V gives CDR1 WSHSY, CDR2 SAAADI. The germline V and J ends were trimmed by 7 bases and 2 bases, with 13 bases remaining between them. CDR3 amino acids: CASKEGHSTDTQYF. CDR3 bases: TGCGCCAGCAAGGAAGGGCACTCCACAGATACGCAGTATTTT.

This chain links TRBV7-2 with TRBJ2-5; D perhaps matches TRBD1 (5 bases). V lost 1 base to trimming and J lost 2 bases, with 11 bases between them. The CDR3 has 15 residues. Germline lookup yields CDR1 SGHTA and CDR2 FQGNSA. This CDR3 is CASSLVAGQQETQYF. The CDR3, as DNA: TGTGCCAGCAGCTTAGTGGCAGGGCAACAAGAGACCCAGTACTTC.

This chain connects TRBV5-4 to TRBJ1-2; 7 positions match TRBD1. J gave up 6 bases and V 1 base, and 3 bases lay outside the gene matches. The CDR3 totals 13 residues. Germline values: CDR1 SGHNT, CDR2 YYREEE (reference sequence). The chain's CDR3 is CASSLTGEDGYTF. The CDR3 bases are TGTGCCAGCAGCTTGACAGGGGAGGATGGCTACACCTTC.

The rearrangement joins TRBV7-2 to TRBJ2-7; possibly TRBD2 for D (5 bases). The V end lost 0 bases, the J end lost 0 bases, and 18 bases lay between the germline ends. There are 18 residues in the CDR3. Germline V gene lookup returns CDR1 SGHTA and CDR2 FQGNSA. The chain's CDR3 is CASSLARASPRSSYEQYF. CDR3 sequence (DNA): TGTGCCAGCAGCTTAGCGCGGGCTAGCCCCAGGAGCTCCTACGAGCAGTACTTC.

The CDR3 coding sequence is TGTGCCACCAGCGCCCTAGTTGGGGGAGGCGAGCAGTACTTC. This translates into CATSALVGGGEQYF. The chain employs TRBV15 and TRBJ2-7, with D perhaps TRBD2 (6 bases). CDR1 LNHNV and CDR2 YYDKDF come from the germline V gene (reference sequence). Deletions cut 5 bases from V and 6 bases from J, with 17 bases between. This CDR3 comprises 14 residues. The full variable domain, with the rest looked up from reference TRBV15 and TRBJ2-7, is DAMVIQNPRYQVTQFGKPVTLSCSQTLNHNVMYWYQQKSSQAPKLLFHYYDKDFNNEADTPDNFQSRRPNTSFCFLDIRSPGLGDTAMYLCATSALVGGGEQYFGPGTRLTVT.

J is TRBJ2-1 and V is TRBV7-2; no firm D call. With 7 bases removed from V and 4 bases from J, the gap between germline ends came to 14 bases. CDR1 SGHTA and CDR2 FQGNSA come from the germline V gene. The CDR3 has 14 residues. The CDR3 is CASTSMGLYNEQFF. The CDR3 DNA reads TGTGCCAGCACCTCTATGGGGTTATACAATGAGCAGTTCTTC.

The chain links TRBV19 to TRBJ2-1; D unresolved. V dropped 5 bases and J dropped 0 bases, with 11 bases sitting between them. The CDR3 totals 15 residues. From germline, CDR1 is LNHDA and CDR2 SQIVND (reference sequence). This CDR3 reads CASSAESSSYNEQFF. In DNA form, the CDR3 reads TGTGCCAGTAGTGCCGAGTCAAGCTCCTACAATGAGCAGTTCTTC.

The chain joins TRBV6-1 to TRBJ1-2, with TRBD1 matching over 8 bases. The junction had 5 bases not matched to a gene; V was cut back by 0 bases and J by 8 bases. This CDR3 has 14 residues. CDR1 and CDR2 from the germline V gene are MNHNS and SASEGT. The CDR3 nucleotides are TGTGCCAGCAGTGAAGCGCGCAGGGGGCAAGGCTACACCTTC. It is translated as CASSEARRGQGYTF.

The gene calls are TRBV5-1 and TRBJ2-2, with D perhaps matching TRBD1 (6 bases). The CDR3 contains 15 residues. Germline V gene lookup returns CDR1 SGHRS and CDR2 YFSETQ. Trimming removed 4 bases from V and 1 base from J, with 11 bases in between. This CDR3 reads CASSRGHRNTGELFF. The CDR3 DNA sequence: TGCGCCAGCAGCCGGGGACACCGGAACACCGGGGAGCTGTTTTTT.

This chain joins TRBV5-6 and TRBJ2-7; tentative D call: TRBD2 (5 bases). Germline-derived CDR1 and CDR2 are SGHDT and YYEEEE. The CDR3 spans 15 residues. V was trimmed by 1 base and J by 0 bases, leaving 11 bases between them. The CDR3 here is CASSLFSASSYEQYF. The DNA for the CDR3 is TGTGCCAGCAGCTTGTTTAGCGCTAGCTCCTACGAGCAGTACTTC.

The chain uses TRBV5-1 and TRBJ1-4; 9 positions match TRBD1. The CDR3 extends over 17 amino acids. Germline V gives CDR1 SGHRS, CDR2 YFSETQ. The trim removed 4 bases at V and 0 bases at J, leaving 7 bases unmatched. The CDR3 spells CASSPPGQGATNEKLFF. CDR3 bases: TGCGCCAGCAGCCCCCCGGGACAGGGTGCAACTAATGAAAAACTGTTTTTT.

This rearrangement joins TRBV7-9 to TRBJ1-4; D is uncertain. Deletions cut 6 bases from V and 2 bases from J, with 13 bases between. Germline CDR1 SEHNR, CDR2 FQNEAQ (reference sequence). The CDR3 sequence is 15 residues long. Here the CDR3 reads CASSSTSRTNEKLFF. The CDR3 region has the DNA TGTGCCAGCAGTTCGACGAGCCGGACTAATGAAAAACTGTTTTTT. Full variable domain (outside the CDR3, taken from reference TRBV7-9 and TRBJ1-4): DTGVSQNPRHKITKRGQNVTFRCDPISEHNRLYWYRQTLGQGPEFLTYFQNEAQLEKSRLLSDRFSAERPKGSFSTLEIQRTEQGDSAMYLCASSSTSRTNEKLFFGSGTQLSVL.

The chain employs TRBV6-5 and TRBJ1-2; no clear D gene. The V end lost 2 bases, the J end lost 8 bases, and 12 bases lay between the germline ends. Germline V gene sequence: CDR1 MNHEY, CDR2 SVGAGI. CDR3 length: 13 residues. Written as DNA, the CDR3 is TGTGCCAGCAGTTACCCGAGAGGGCGCGGCTACACCTTC. Residues: CASSYPRGRGYTF.

The V gene is TRBV28, the J gene TRBJ2-1; D might be TRBD1 (5 bases). Germline-derived CDR1 and CDR2 are MDHEN and SYDVKM. Trimming shortened V by 6 bases and J by 10 bases, and 10 bases separated the two germline ends. CDR3 length: 11 residues. The CDR3, as DNA: TGTGCCAGCAGCCTCAGACAGGAGCAGTTCTTC. Its protein product is CASSLRQEQFF.

The chain combines TRBV21-1 with TRBJ1-2. TRBV21-1 is tagged as a pseudogene. CDR3 size: 15 residues. For the CDR3, the DNA is TGTGCCAGCAGCAAAAGAACGGGGGCGTCATATGGCTACACCTTC. Translated: CASSKRTGASYGYTF.

The rearrangement uses TRBV6-6 and TRBJ1-2; D may be TRBD1 (6 bases). The length of the CDR3 is 14 residues. The V gene's germline CDR1 is MNHNY and CDR2 SVGAGI (reference sequence). V lost 0 bases and J 8 bases, leaving 13 bases between the germline ends. The CDR3 nucleotides are TGTGCCAGCAGTTACTCGGGGGGCGCAAGGGGCTACACCTTC. As protein: CASSYSGGARGYTF.

The chain uses TRBV7-3 and TRBJ1-2, with D possibly being TRBD1 (6 bases). Germline loops: CDR1 SGHTA, CDR2 FQGTGA. Trimming removed 2 bases from V and 5 bases from J, with 12 bases in between. This CDR3 is 14 amino acids long. CDR3: CASSLAAGEYGYTF. Here the CDR3 DNA reads TGTGCCAGCAGCTTAGCTGCAGGGGAATATGGCTACACCTTC.

This chain links TRBV4-2 with TRBJ2-2; no clear D gene. This CDR3 is built from 14 residues. Trimming took off 2 bases at V and 4 bases at J, with 8 bases between the two ends. CDR1 and CDR2 from the germline V gene are LGHNA and YNFKEQ. The CDR3 region has the DNA TGTGCCAGCAGCCAACCGATGGTCACCGGGGAGCTGTTTTTT. This codes for CASSQPMVTGELFF.

The chain employs TRBV12-5 and TRBJ2-1; no clear D gene. Germline lookup yields CDR1 LGHNT and CDR2 FRNRAP. V gave up 3 bases and J gave up 8 bases, with 8 bases separating them. The CDR3 runs to 12 residues. The CDR3 region is CASGFSGDEQFF. In DNA form, the CDR3 reads TGTGCTAGTGGTTTTAGTGGGGATGAGCAGTTCTTC. The complete variable domain, with remaining parts taken from reference TRBV12-5 and TRBJ2-1, reads DARVTQTPRHKVTEMGQEVTMRCQPILGHNTVFWYRQTMMQGLELLAYFRNRAPLDDSGMPKDRFSAEMPDATLATLKIQPSEPRDSAVYFCASGFSGDEQFFGPGTRLTVL.

In its sample, this clone was seen once. The V call is TRBV15, the J call TRBJ1-4; D is ambiguous. The CDR3 totals 14 residues. Germline CDR1 and CDR2: LNHNV and YYDKDF (reference sequence). V was trimmed by 5 bases and J by 4 bases, leaving 11 bases between them. The CDR3 bases are TGTGCCACCAGCCCCCGGAGCCTTAATGAAAAACTGTTTTTT. It encodes CATSPRSLNEKLFF.

The CDR3 nucleotides are TGCGCCAGCAGCCAGCACACAGGGGATGGCTACACCTTC. Its protein product is CASSQHTGDGYTF. The chain is built from TRBV4-3 and TRBJ1-2; 7 bases match TRBD1. Germline V lookup: CDR1 LGHNA, CDR2 YSLEER. V dropped 3 bases and J dropped 6; count of bases not matched to a gene: 4. The CDR3 spans 13 residues.

The chain combines TRBV14 with TRBJ1-2, with 7 bases that match TRBD1. The J segment lost 2 bases and the V segment lost 4 bases, leaving 1 base of the junction unmatched. This CDR3 is built from 13 residues. Germline lookup yields CDR1 SGHDN and CDR2 FVKESK. The DNA for the CDR3 is TGTGCCAGCAGCCTGACAGGGAACTATGGCTACACCTTC. It encodes CASSLTGNYGYTF. Together with reference TRBV14 and TRBJ1-2, the CDR3 gives the full variable domain: EAGVTQFPSHSVIEKGQTVTLRCDPISGHDNLYWYRRVMGKEIKFLLHFVKESKQDESGMPNNRFLAERTGGTYSTLKVQPAELEDSGVYFCASSLTGNYGYTFGSGTRLTVV.

The chain is built from TRBV4-1 and TRBJ2-5, with D hard to call. The ends were cut back, 0 bases at V and 1 base at J, with 15 bases in the middle. Germline CDR1 MGHRA, CDR2 YSYEKL. The CDR3 length is 17 residues. The CDR3: CASSQEVCGRIQETQYF. CDR3 bases: TGCGCCAGCAGCCAAGAGGTCTGTGGCCGGATCCAAGAGACCCAGTACTTC.

Here the CDR3 DNA reads TGCAGCACGTCCGGGCTAGCGGGAGGGCCTAGGTCCTACAATGAGCAGTTCTTC. Its translation is CSTSGLAGGPRSYNEQFF. This chain joins TRBV29-1 and TRBJ2-1; 12 bases agree with TRBD2. The CDR3 loop spans 18 amino acids. The V segment lost 8 bases and the J segment 1 base; nucleotides outside the gene matches: 15. Germline assignment: CDR1 SQVTM and CDR2 ANQGSEA.

The chain links TRBV28 to TRBJ1-3; no clear D. Trimming pared 2 bases from V and 5 bases from J, leaving 25 bases between. The CDR3 loop spans 19 amino acids. The germline CDR1 and CDR2 sequences are MDHEN and SYDVKM. The CDR3 reads CASSLGPMPDLGLRNTIYF. The CDR3 nucleotides are TGTGCCAGCAGTTTAGGTCCGATGCCTGACCTTGGGCTACGAAACACCATATATTTT.

The chain uses TRBV11-2 and TRBJ2-7; weak D call: TRBD2 (8 bases). Trimming took off 5 bases at V and 1 base at J, with 15 bases between the two ends. The CDR3 has 15 amino acids. Germline assignment: CDR1 SGHAT and CDR2 FQNNGV. In DNA form, the CDR3 reads TGTGCCAGCAGCCCACAGGGGACTAGTTCCTACGAGCAGTACTTC. It encodes CASSPQGTSSYEQYF.